The 25 T cell receptor beta chains listed next were all sequenced from one sample in a study of CD8+CD57+ T cells in acquired aplastic anemia. Previously, flow cytometry had revealed CD8+CD57+ cell expansion in the patients chosen for sequencing. According to the study, genomic DNA was the template for TCR beta VDJ and CDR3 profiling. One entry per CDR3 protein results from TCRdb running MiXCR on the reads. The sample lists fewer than 200,000 distinct CDR3 sequences; 47% were seen once. The sequencing sample was made of sorted CD4+, CD8+, or CD8+CD57+ T cells (not recorded which) from PBMCs. Source of these receptors: a human donor with aplastic anemia.

This clonotype was seen at least ten times. The J gene is TRBJ2-3, the V gene TRBV29-1, with 15 bases lining up with TRBD2. Germline V gene data show CDR1 as SQVTM and CDR2 as ANQGSEA. V dropped 4 bases and J dropped 0; count of bases not matched to a gene: 5. This CDR3 comprises 17 residues. CDR3 loop: CSVGGLAGGTSTDTQYF. In DNA, the CDR3 is TGCAGCGTTGGGGGACTAGCGGGGGGAACGAGCACAGATACGCAGTATTTT.

The chain has TRBV5-1 and TRBJ2-1; 14 nucleotides match TRBD2. V gave up 4 bases and J gave up 14 bases; unmatched junction bases: 5. This CDR3 spans 13 amino acids. Per the germline V gene, CDR1 is SGHRS and CDR2 is YFSETQ. CDR3 in amino acids: CASSLGLAGEEFF. CDR3 nucleotides: TGCGCCAGCAGCCTGGGACTAGCGGGAGAGGAGTTCTTC.

In its sample, this clonotype was seen many times. The V gene is TRBV12-3 or TRBV12-4, the J gene TRBJ1-1; TRBD1 agrees at 9 bases. Losses at the gene ends were 6 bases for V and 10 bases for J; bases not matched to a gene: 6. There are 12 residues in the CDR3. This chain's CDR3 is CASSTDRGSAFF. In DNA, the CDR3 is TGTGCCAGCAGCACCGACAGGGGGTCAGCTTTCTTT.

This clonotype was counted ten times or more. The CDR3 is CASSFSSVNEQFF. The CDR3 nucleotides read TGTGCCAGCAGTTTTTCTAGCGTCAATGAGCAGTTCTTC. This chain joins TRBV12-3 or TRBV12-4 and TRBJ2-1, with a possible D match to TRBD2 (6 bases). Trimming stripped 3 bases from V and 6 bases from J, with 9 bases between. The CDR3 extends over 13 amino acids.

The gene calls are TRBV9 and TRBJ2-7; 8 bases are a match to TRBD1. CDR3 length equals 14 residues. V was clipped by 5 bases and J by 7 bases; unmatched bases: 11. Germline V CDR1 and CDR2: SGDLS, YYNGEE. The CDR3 nucleotides read TGTGCCAGCAGTTTCGGACAGGGAGGAGGTGAGCAGTACTTC. Encoded protein: CASSFGQGGGEQYF.

The chain carries TRBV20-1 and TRBJ1-2; no definite D call. The V end was cut by 1 base, the J end by 1 base, with 10 bases between. The CDR3 is made up of 14 amino acids. CDR1 and CDR2 (germline): DFQATT, SNEGSKA (reference sequence). The CDR3 region is CSARAGRYNYGYTF. The CDR3 bases are TGCAGTGCTAGAGCGGGGAGATATAACTATGGCTACACCTTC.

The chain is built from TRBV2 and TRBJ2-3; possibly TRBD1 for D (6 bases). With 7 bases removed from V and 0 bases from J, the gap between germline ends came to 11 bases. CDR1 SNHLY and CDR2 FYNNEI come from the germline V gene. This CDR3 spans 14 amino acids. The CDR3 nucleotides are TGTGCCAGCACCTGGGGGCTCAGCACAGATACGCAGTATTTT. This translates into CASTWGLSTDTQYF.

The chain employs TRBV9 and TRBJ1-1; no clear D. The CDR3 has 14 amino acids. CDR1 and CDR2 from the germline V gene are SGDLS and YYNGEE. Trimming shortened V by 1 base and J by 1 base, and 8 bases separated the two germline ends. The CDR3 region has the DNA TGTGCCAGCAGCGTATCGGGTGAGAACACTGAAGCTTTCTTT. It is translated as CASSVSGENTEAFF.

The chain uses TRBV10-3 and TRBJ1-5, with a weak D call TRBD1 (5 bases). This CDR3 region has 16 residues. Germline-derived CDR1 and CDR2 are ENHRY and SYGVKD. V was trimmed by 4 bases and J by 0 bases, leaving 13 bases between them. CDR3 region: CAISALAGGSNQPQHF. DNA for the CDR3: TGTGCCATCAGTGCACTAGCGGGGGGTAGCAATCAGCCCCAGCATTTT.

This chain joins TRBV15 and TRBJ2-5, with D hard to call. V was trimmed by 0 bases and J by 5 bases, leaving 10 bases between them. This CDR3 contains 14 residues. CDR1 LNHNV and CDR2 YYDKDF come from the germline V gene (reference sequence). The CDR3 here is CATSRDPSAETQYF. The CDR3 DNA reads TGTGCCACCAGCAGAGATCCATCCGCGGAGACCCAGTACTTC.

About this clonotype itself: At one end the junction does not follow the germline gene, possibly because of a read error. The chain joins TRBV18 to TRBJ2-2; a possible D gene is TRBD1 (5 bases). There are 15 residues in the CDR3. CDR1 is KGHSH and CDR2 is LQKENI in the germline V gene. The CDR3 bases are TGTACCAGCTCACCCAGGGCTTTAGTCGGCGGGGAGCTGTTTTTT. The encoded protein is CTSSPRALVGGELFF.

The chain couples TRBV20-1 to TRBJ2-5; D perhaps matches TRBD2 (7 bases). The CDR3 is 11 residues long. Germline values: CDR1 DFQATT, CDR2 SNEGSKA (reference sequence). The CDR3 bases are TGCAGCGGGGGGCCGGGAGAGACCCAGTACTTC. Residues: CSGGPGETQYF.

The chain couples TRBV24-1 to TRBJ1-2; D not resolved. V was pared by 3 bases and J by 3 bases, with 7 bases between. The CDR3 has 13 amino acids. Germline CDR1 reads KGHDR; CDR2 reads SFDVKD. This CDR3 is CATSDTRDYGYTF. CDR3 bases: TGTGCCACCAGTGATACCCGGGACTATGGCTACACCTTC.

The rearrangement links TRBV5-6 to TRBJ1-2, with 9 nucleotides matching TRBD1. The CDR3 runs to 17 residues. In germline, CDR1 is SGHDT, CDR2 YYEEEE. Losses at the gene ends were 3 bases for V and 4 bases for J; bases not matched to a gene: 13. The CDR3 nucleotides read TGTGCCAGCAGCTGGCTGGGACAGGGCGTTCAAGGCTATGGCTACACCTTC. Translating gives CASSWLGQGVQGYGYTF.

This chain joins TRBV10-3 and TRBJ2-7; 8 bases align to TRBD1. From germline, CDR1 is ENHRY and CDR2 SYGVKD. The CDR3 sequence is 13 residues long. V was clipped by 6 bases and J by 6 bases; unmatched bases: 7. CDR3 sequence reads: CAIRPGQGGEQYF. CDR3 sequence (DNA): TGTGCCATCAGGCCTGGACAGGGTGGCGAGCAGTACTTC.

This clonotype was counted ten times or more. The V gene is TRBV7-8, the J gene TRBJ1-2, with no clear D. The germline V gene encodes CDR1 SGHVS and CDR2 FQNEAQ. Trimming left V 5 bases short and J 4 bases short, with 8 bases between. The CDR3 spans 12 residues. The DNA of the CDR3 is TGTGCCAGCAGCCAGGTCGGCTATGGCTACACCTTC. Translating it yields CASSQVGYGYTF.

This clonotype was observed a few times. A much more abundant neighbour one base away suggests this may be a read error. The chain links TRBV2 to TRBJ1-6; D is unclear. The CDR3 is made up of 15 amino acids. Germline CDR1 and CDR2: SNHLY and FYNNEI. The V end lost 6 bases, the J end lost 6 bases, and 15 bases lay between the germline ends. CDR3 nucleotides: TGTGCCAGCAGCCCAGGCCGGGGTCTTAATTCACCCCTCCACTTT. This encodes CASSPGRGLNSPLHF.

The chain carries TRBV12-3 or TRBV12-4 and TRBJ2-1; 7 bases map to TRBD2. V shed 7 bases and J 2 bases; nucleotides not matched to a gene: 11. This CDR3 contains 16 residues. The CDR3 DNA follows: TGTGCCAGCACCCCGGGGGGTAGCGGGCCCTACAATGAGCAGTTCTTC. Translating gives CASTPGGSGPYNEQFF.

This clonotype was recorded at least ten times. The CDR3 nucleotides are TGTGCCAGCAGCTTAGACGGGCGGGGGGGAGAGACCCAGTACTTC. Protein sequence: CASSLDGRGGETQYF. J is TRBJ2-5 and V is TRBV7-2; TRBD2 agrees at 9 bases. Trimming took 1 base from V and 4 from J; bases not matched to a gene: 4. CDR3 length: 15 amino acids. Germline CDR1 and CDR2: SGHTA and FQGNSA.

This clonotype was seen at least ten times. V and J are TRBV10-3 and TRBJ2-3, with TRBD1 as a possible D gene (6 bases). This CDR3 is 14 amino acids long. Germline-derived CDR1 and CDR2 are ENHRY and SYGVKD. Deletions cut 10 bases from V and 4 bases from J, with 18 bases between. The CDR3 is CATQLQGHPDTQYF. CDR3 bases: TGTGCCACCCAGCTGCAGGGGCACCCAGATACGCAGTATTTT.

The chain has TRBV11-3 and TRBJ2-7; D is ambiguous. Germline lookup yields CDR1 SGHNT and CDR2 YENEEA. V gave up 4 bases and J gave up 3 bases, with 7 bases separating them. The CDR3 covers 12 residues. CDR3 sequence (DNA): TGTGCCAGCAGCTACGATTACTACGAGCAGTACTTC. Translating it yields CASSYDYYEQYF. The complete variable domain, with remaining parts taken from reference TRBV11-3 and TRBJ2-7, reads EAGVVQSPRYKIIEKKQPVAFWCNPISGHNTLYWYLQNLGQGPELLIRYENEEAVDDSQLPKDRFSAERLKGVDSTLKIQPAELGDSAVYLCASSYDYYEQYFGPGTRLTVT.

In this sample, this clonotype turned up many times. This CDR3 reads CSSGQAGEQYF. The CDR3, as DNA: TGCAGCTCGGGACAGGCTGGAGAGCAGTACTTC. The chain has TRBV29-1 and TRBJ2-7, with 8 positions matching TRBD1. Looked up from germline, CDR1 is SQVTM and CDR2 is ANQGSEA. The trim removed 8 bases at V and 7 bases at J, leaving 7 bases unmatched. CDR3 size: 11 residues.

This clonotype occurred many times. The chain links TRBV7-3 to TRBJ2-3, with 7 bases fitting TRBD2. After removal of 2 bases from V and 3 bases from J, the junction contained 5 bases not matched to a gene. In germline, CDR1 is SGHTA, CDR2 FQGTGA. The CDR3 has 15 amino acids. CDR3 region: CASSLWDGGTDTQYF. The CDR3 nucleotides are TGTGCCAGCAGCTTATGGGACGGGGGGACAGATACGCAGTATTTT.

The J gene is TRBJ2-5, the V gene TRBV2; 10 nucleotides match TRBD1. The V segment lost 5 bases and the J segment 5 bases; nucleotides outside the gene matches: 8. This CDR3 contains 15 residues. Looked up from germline, CDR1 is SNHLY and CDR2 is FYNNEI. The CDR3 sequence: CASSLAGQGKETQYF. The DNA for the CDR3 is TGTGCCAGCAGTTTGGCGGGACAGGGGAAGGAGACCCAGTACTTC.

This chain links TRBV29-1 with TRBJ1-3; D is perhaps TRBD1 (6 bases). Germline V gene data show CDR1 as SQVTM and CDR2 as ANQGSEA. Trimming shortened V by 6 bases and J by 4 bases, and 7 bases separated the two germline ends. The CDR3 has 11 residues. CDR3 in DNA: TGCAGCGTAGGGACAGGAAACACCATATATTTT. Its translation is CSVGTGNTIYF.